The T cell receptor beta chain described here comes from a study of vaccination effects on CD4 cells after COVID-19. In the case of this clone: Its antigen is unidentified.

The data were produced by immunoSEQ multiplex PCR, yet TCRdb's version contains in-frame clones alone and is incomplete. The sample lists more than 60,000 clones, about 74% occurring once. Researchers isolated CD4+ T cells once 9 to 11 days of culture had elapsed. All study participants received two doses of BNT162b2 or mRNA-1273 vaccine. People in the vaccine group had not been infected with SARS-CoV-2 before, and their nucleocapsid antibodies were negative. Germline CDR1 is SNHLY and CDR2 is FYNNEI. CDR3 length: 14 residues. Deletions cut 3 bases from V and 0 bases from J, with 8 bases between. The sequence derives from a human donor who received a COVID-19 vaccine. The sequences come from CD4+ T cells from PBMCs cultured without peptide, collected after COVID-19 vaccination. V usage is TRBV2 and J usage is TRBJ1-1; D is undetermined. The CDR3 DNA is TGTGCCAGCAGTGAGAGGGCGATGAACACTGAAGCTTTCTTT. The encoded protein is CASSERAMNTEAFF.